This TCR beta chain was identified during a study of blood T cell repertoires in COVID-19. Study overall: The analysed material was cDNA or gDNA that came from T cells, B-cell-depleted T cells, or PBMCs.

Study processing details: Nucleated cell number was recorded as an estimate derived from reference gene primer amplification. Data came from immunoSEQ multiplex PCR; TCRdb stores just in-frame clones and leaves some out. That table supplies the V and J calls and clone size; D and trimming were determined from the DNA. The sample lists approximately 250,000 clones; around 87% were seen once. Germline V CDR1 and CDR2: LNHDA, SQIVND (reference sequence). This CDR3 contains 15 residues. V lost 1 base to trimming and J lost 1 base, with 10 bases between them. J is TRBJ2-5 and V is TRBV19, with D possibly matching TRBD1 (6 bases). Sequencing used peripheral blood. The origin of this receptor is a woman aged 55-69 years with COVID-19, enrolled during active disease. DNA of the CDR3: TGTGCCAGTAGTATAGGGGGGCAGTTCCAAGAGACCCAGTACTTC. This gives the protein CASSIGGQFQETQYF.